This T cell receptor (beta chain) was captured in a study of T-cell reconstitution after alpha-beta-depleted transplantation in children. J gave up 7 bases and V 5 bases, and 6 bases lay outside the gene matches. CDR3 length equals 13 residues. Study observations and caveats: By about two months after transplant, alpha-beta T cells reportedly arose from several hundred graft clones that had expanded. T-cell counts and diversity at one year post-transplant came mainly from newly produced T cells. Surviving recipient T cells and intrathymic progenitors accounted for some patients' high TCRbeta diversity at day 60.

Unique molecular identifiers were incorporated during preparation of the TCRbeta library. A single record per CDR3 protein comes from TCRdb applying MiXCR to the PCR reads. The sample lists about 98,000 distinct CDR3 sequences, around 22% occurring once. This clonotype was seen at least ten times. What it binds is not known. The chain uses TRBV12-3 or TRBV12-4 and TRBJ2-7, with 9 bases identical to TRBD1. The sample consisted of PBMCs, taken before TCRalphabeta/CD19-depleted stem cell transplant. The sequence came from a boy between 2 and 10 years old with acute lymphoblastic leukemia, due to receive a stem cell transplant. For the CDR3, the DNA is TGTGCCAGCAGTCCCGGGACAGGGATTGAGCAGTACTTC. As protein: CASSPGTGIEQYF.